These T cell receptor beta chains were read from a single sample in a study of T cells in tumors after PD-1 blockade. Some clones are missing from TCRdb's copy, which holds only in-frame ones; the method was immunoSEQ multiplex PCR. The table has more than 45,000 clones, around four fifths seen once. Sequenced material: PBMCs, taken before anti-PD-1 therapy. Receptors were obtained from a human donor with advanced basal cell or squamous cell carcinoma (not recorded which). CDR3s leave out the opening cysteine and the closing phenylalanine or tryptophan. A row's size may be missing; if present it is once, few, many or a size class.

j_gene	v_gene	abundance	CDR3aa
TRBJ1-2	TRBV28	.	ASSFSALGYT
TRBJ1-5	TRBV19	.	ASSITGNQPQH
TRBJ1-5	TRBV20-1	.	SASPQINQPQH
TRBJ1-4	TRBV5-1	.	ASSLDGKVEEKLF
TRBJ1-1	TRBV6-1	few	ASRGPNTEAF
TRBJ2-2	TRBV28	.	ASSSRDSRETGELF
TRBJ1-3	TRBV6-1	.	ASSDKTDGNTIY
TRBJ1-1	TRBV2	.	ASSVSRQH
TRBJ1-3	TRBV5-6	.	ASSSLAGGGLGNTIY
TRBJ1-5	TRBV28	many	ATHNHYRDQPQH
TRBJ2-3	TRBV11-3	once	ASSLENEREITDTQY
TRBJ1-5	TRBV5-1	once	ASSFGNTNQPQH
TRBJ2-7	TRBV28	few	ASKPQLAQTREQY
TRBJ2-1	TRBV6-1	.	ASSEIQQF
TRBJ1-5	TRBV10-3	.	AISRAIEQPQH
TRBJ2-1	TRBV3-1/TRBV3-2	.	ASSPLRGGSGVGEQF
TRBJ1-2	TRBV5-1	.	ASSLDGTGDYGYT
TRBJ2-1	TRBV4-1	.	ASSQEQRDVDEQF
TRBJ2-7	TRBV9	.	ASSVRDLASYEQY
TRBJ2-1	TRBV4-1	.	ASSRARAGAMNEQF
TRBJ2-6	TRBV5-4	.	ASSLNQNLGGANVLT
TRBJ1-5	TRBV29-1	.	SARTGTNQPQH
TRBJ2-3	TRBV5-6	.	ASRSGTSTDTQY